This TCR beta chain derives from a study of blood T cell repertoires in COVID-19. The CDR3 runs 14 residues. Germline V lookup: CDR1 SGHRS, CDR2 YFSETQ. Trimming removed 3 bases from V and 4 bases from J, with 11 bases in between. In the authors' workflow: For nucleated cells, counts were estimated from reference gene primer amplification. Sequencing used immunoSEQ multiplex PCR; TCRdb keeps in-frame clones, though not all of them. V, J and clone size derive from that table, while D and trimming were established from the DNA sequence. The table records about 190,000 clones, roughly 90% of them present only once.

Sequenced input: peripheral blood. The chain links TRBV5-1 to TRBJ2-4, with D possibly TRBD1 on 5 matching bases. This TCR was recovered from a man in his forties with acute or convalescent COVID-19. CDR3 in DNA: TGCGCCAGCAGCTCGCAGGGTAGTAAAAACATTCAGTACTTC. Translation: CASSSQGSKNIQYF.